This T cell receptor (beta chain) was captured in a study of shared clonotypes between healthy human individuals. Clones were sequenced by immunoSEQ multiplex PCR, and TCRdb holds only the in-frame ones, with some missing. The table has 450,000 to 600,000 clones, about 80% seen once. None of the donors, who were healthy HIV-negative adults, had recently had acute infections or vaccinations. Only Caucasian adults living in Nashville, Tennessee served as donors. This clone has a handful of counts. What it recognizes is unknown. Study findings and constraints: Sequencing depth was expected to affect clonotype sharing among donors.

Germline V CDR1 and CDR2: SGHTA, FQGNSA. Trimming took 5 bases from V and 6 from J; bases not matched to a gene: 3. CDR3 length equals 13 residues. The TCR sequence derives from a middle-aged woman in good health. Some clones in this sample may be carry-over from other donors' samples. This chain joins TRBV7-2 and TRBJ1-2, with TRBD1 identical over 10 bases. Sequenced sample: PBMCs. CDR3 in DNA: TGTGCCAGCAGCCCCGGACAGGGGGATGGCTACACCTTC. Amino acids: CASSPGQGDGYTF.